This TCR beta chain was captured by sequencing in a study of cytomegalovirus exposure and HLA in healthy donors. Repertoires were generated with immunoSEQ multiplex PCR, while TCRdb's copy carries only in-frame clones and drops some. The sample yields roughly 150,000 clones, around 93% seen once. Comments on this clone: Its antigen is not identified.

Whole-study findings and limits: High specificity and sensitivity for cytomegalovirus status were reported for the classifier. In vitro confirmation showed a few CMV-associated chains to be CMV antigen specific.

The V end lost 4 bases, the J end lost 4 bases, and 13 bases lay between the germline ends. This CDR3 spans 14 amino acids. Germline CDR1 and CDR2: MGHRA and YSYEKL. Sequencing was performed on PBMCs. This TCR derives from a man between 18 and 35 years old in good health and CMV-seropositive. J is TRBJ2-5 and V is TRBV4-1; the D is unclear. As DNA, the CDR3 is TGCGCCAGCAGCCCGCTCCAGAACCCAGAGACCCAGTACTTC. It specifies CASSPLQNPETQYF.